The present entry profiles one T cell receptor beta chain with its context. The DNA is omitted, as the CDR3 cannot be located on it reliably, and the CDR3 follows TCRdb's listing. TCR beta VDJ and CDR3 profiling used genomic DNA as template. One entry per CDR3 protein, called by TCRdb with MiXCR from the reads. The sample carries 260,000 or so distinct CDR3 sequences, 82% recorded once. This specimen belongs to a study of CD8+CD57+ T cells in acquired aplastic anemia. From its first to its last residue, the CDR3 has 15 amino acids. Germline loops: CDR1 SEHNR, CDR2 FQNEAQ (reference sequence). Patients chosen for sequencing had shown CD8+CD57+ cell expansion by flow cytometry.

The sample was sorted CD4+, CD8+, or CD8+CD57+ T cells (not recorded which) from PBMCs. The rearrangement uses TRBV7-9 and TRBJ1-6. The receptor was isolated from a human donor with aplastic anemia. The CDR3 reads CASSVVVTCSTSGHF.